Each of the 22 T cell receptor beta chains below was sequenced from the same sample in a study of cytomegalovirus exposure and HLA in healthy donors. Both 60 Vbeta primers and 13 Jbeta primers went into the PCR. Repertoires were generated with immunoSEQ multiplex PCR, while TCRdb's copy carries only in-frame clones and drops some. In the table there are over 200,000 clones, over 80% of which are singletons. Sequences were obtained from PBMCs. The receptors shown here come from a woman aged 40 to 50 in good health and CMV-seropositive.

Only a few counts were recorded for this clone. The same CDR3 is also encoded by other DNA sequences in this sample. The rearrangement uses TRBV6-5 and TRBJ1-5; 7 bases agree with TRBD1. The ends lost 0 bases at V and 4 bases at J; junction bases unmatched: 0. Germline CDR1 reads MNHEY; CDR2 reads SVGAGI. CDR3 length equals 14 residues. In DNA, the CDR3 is TGTGCCAGCAGTTACTCACAGGGGAATCAGCCCCAGCATTTT. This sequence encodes CASSYSQGNQPQHF.

The CDR3 region is CSARESYEQYF. CDR3 in DNA: TGCAGTGCTAGAGAGAGTTACGAGCAGTACTTC. The chain recombines TRBV20-1 with TRBJ2-7, with D unresolved. There are 11 residues in the CDR3. Trimming took off 0 bases at V and 4 bases at J, with 4 bases between the two ends. CDR1 and CDR2 (germline): DFQATT, SNEGSKA (reference sequence).

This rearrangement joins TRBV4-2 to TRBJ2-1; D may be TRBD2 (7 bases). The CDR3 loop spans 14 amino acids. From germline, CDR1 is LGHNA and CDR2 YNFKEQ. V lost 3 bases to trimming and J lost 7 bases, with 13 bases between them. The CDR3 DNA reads TGTGCCAGCAGCCAGAGGGGGGGCTTGAATGAGCAGTTCTTC. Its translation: CASSQRGGLNEQFF.

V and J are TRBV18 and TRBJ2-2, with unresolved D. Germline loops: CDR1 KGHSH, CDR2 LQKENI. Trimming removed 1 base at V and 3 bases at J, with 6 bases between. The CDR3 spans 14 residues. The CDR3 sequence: CASSPRGYTGELFF. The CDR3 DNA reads TGTGCCAGCTCACCACGAGGTTACACCGGGGAGCTGTTTTTT.

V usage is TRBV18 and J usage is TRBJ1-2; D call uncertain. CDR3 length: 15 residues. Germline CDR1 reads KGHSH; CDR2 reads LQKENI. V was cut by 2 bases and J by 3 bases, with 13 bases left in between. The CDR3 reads CASSPGGQRHYGYTF. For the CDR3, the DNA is TGTGCCAGCTCACCAGGAGGGCAGCGCCACTATGGCTACACCTTC.

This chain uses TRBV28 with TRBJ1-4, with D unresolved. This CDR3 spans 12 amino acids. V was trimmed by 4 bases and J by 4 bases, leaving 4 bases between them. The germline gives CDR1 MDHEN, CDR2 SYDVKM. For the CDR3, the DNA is TGTGCCAGCAGTTCACTTAATGAAAAACTGTTTTTT. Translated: CASSSLNEKLFF.

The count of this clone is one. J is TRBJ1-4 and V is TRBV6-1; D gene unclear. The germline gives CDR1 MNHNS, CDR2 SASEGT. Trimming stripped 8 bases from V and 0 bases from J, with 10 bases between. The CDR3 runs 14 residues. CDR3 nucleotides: TGTGCCAGCGGCCTAGTTGCAACTAATGAAAAACTGTTTTTT. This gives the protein CASGLVATNEKLFF.

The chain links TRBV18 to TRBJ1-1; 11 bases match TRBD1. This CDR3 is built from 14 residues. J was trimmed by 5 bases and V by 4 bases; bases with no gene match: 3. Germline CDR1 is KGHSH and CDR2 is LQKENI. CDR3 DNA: TGTGCCAGCTCACGGGGACAGGGGGGGACTGAAGCTTTCTTT. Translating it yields CASSRGQGGTEAFF.

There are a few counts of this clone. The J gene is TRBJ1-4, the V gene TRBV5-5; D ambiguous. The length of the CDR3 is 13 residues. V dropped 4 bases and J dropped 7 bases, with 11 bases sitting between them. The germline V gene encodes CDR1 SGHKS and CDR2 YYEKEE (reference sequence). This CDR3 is CASSPIGSEKLFF. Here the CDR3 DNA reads TGTGCCAGCAGCCCCATCGGGAGTGAAAAACTGTTTTTT.

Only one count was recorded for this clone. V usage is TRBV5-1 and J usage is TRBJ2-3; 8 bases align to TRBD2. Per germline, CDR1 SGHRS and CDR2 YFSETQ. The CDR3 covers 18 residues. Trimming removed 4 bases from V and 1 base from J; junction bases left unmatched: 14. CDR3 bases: TGCGCCAGCAGCCAACGAAGTATCGGACTAGCAGGCACAGATACGCAGTATTTT. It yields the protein CASSQRSIGLAGTDTQYF. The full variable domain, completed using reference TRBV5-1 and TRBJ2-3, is KAGVTQTPRYLIKTRGQQVTLSCSPISGHRSVSWYQQTPGQGLQFLFEYFSETQRNKGNFPGRFSGRQFSNSRSEMNVSTLELGDSALYLCASSQRSIGLAGTDTQYFGPGTRLTVL.

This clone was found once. The CDR3: CASSIARDRGPLGANVLTF. The CDR3 nucleotides read TGTGCCAGTAGTATAGCCCGGGACAGGGGACCCTTAGGGGCCAACGTCCTGACTTTC. The chain links TRBV19 to TRBJ2-6, with 10 bases aligning to TRBD1. Germline lookup yields CDR1 LNHDA and CDR2 SQIVND (reference sequence). This CDR3 contains 19 residues. Unmatched junction bases numbered 10, after V lost 1 base and J lost 4 bases.

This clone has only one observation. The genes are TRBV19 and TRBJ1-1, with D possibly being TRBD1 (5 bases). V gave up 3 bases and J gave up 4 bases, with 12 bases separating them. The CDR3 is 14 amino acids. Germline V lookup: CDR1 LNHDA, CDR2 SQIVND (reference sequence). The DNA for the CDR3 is TGTGCCAGTAGTATGCAGGGAAGGGGCACTGAAGCTTTCTTT. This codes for CASSMQGRGTEAFF.

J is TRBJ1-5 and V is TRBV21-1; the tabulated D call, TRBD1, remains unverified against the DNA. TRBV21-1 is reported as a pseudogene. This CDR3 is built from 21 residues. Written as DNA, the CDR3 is TGTGCCAGCAGCAAAACATGGGACAGGGCCTTTCCCCTTTATAGCAATCAGCCCCAGCATTTT. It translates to CASSKTWDRAFPLYSNQPQHF.

CDR3 residues: CASSAGTSVNHEQYF. CDR3 sequence (DNA): TGTGCCAGCAGCGCTGGGACTAGCGTAAACCACGAGCAGTACTTC. The rearrangement joins TRBV7-2 to TRBJ2-7; TRBD2 agrees at 10 bases. The germline V gene encodes CDR1 SGHTA and CDR2 FQGNSA. CDR3 length: 15 amino acids. V dropped 5 bases and J dropped 5; count of bases not matched to a gene: 9. Full variable domain (outside the CDR3, taken from reference TRBV7-2 and TRBJ2-7): GAGVSQSPSNKVTEKGKDVELRCDPISGHTALYWYRQSLGQGLEFLIYFQGNSAPDKSGLPSDRFSAERTGGSVSTLTIQRTQQEDSAVYLCASSAGTSVNHEQYFGPGTRLTVT.

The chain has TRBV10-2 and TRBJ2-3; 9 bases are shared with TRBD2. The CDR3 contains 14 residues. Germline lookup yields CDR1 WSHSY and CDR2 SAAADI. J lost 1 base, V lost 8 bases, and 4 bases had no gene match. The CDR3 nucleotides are TGCGCCAGCGGGTTAGCGGGAGGCACAGATACGCAGTATTTT. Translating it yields CASGLAGGTDTQYF.

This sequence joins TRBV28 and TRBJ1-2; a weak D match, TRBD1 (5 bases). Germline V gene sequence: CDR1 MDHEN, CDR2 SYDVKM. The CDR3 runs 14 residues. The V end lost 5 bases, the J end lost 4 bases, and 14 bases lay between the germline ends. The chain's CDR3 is CASSTSGFSYGYTF. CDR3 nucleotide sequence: TGTGCCAGCAGTACCTCAGGGTTTTCCTATGGCTACACCTTC.

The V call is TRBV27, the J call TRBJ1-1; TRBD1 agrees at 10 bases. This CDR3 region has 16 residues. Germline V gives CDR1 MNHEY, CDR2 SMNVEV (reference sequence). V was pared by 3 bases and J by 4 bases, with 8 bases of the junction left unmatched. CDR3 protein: CASSFIGGTGATEAFF. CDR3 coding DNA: TGTGCCAGCAGTTTTATCGGAGGGACAGGGGCCACTGAAGCTTTCTTT.

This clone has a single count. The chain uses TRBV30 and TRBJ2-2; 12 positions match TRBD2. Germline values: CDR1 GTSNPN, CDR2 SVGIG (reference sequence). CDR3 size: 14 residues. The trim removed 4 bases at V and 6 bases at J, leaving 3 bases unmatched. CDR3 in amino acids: CAWKTSGSPGELFF. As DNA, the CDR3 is TGTGCCTGGAAGACTAGCGGGAGTCCCGGGGAGCTGTTTTTT.

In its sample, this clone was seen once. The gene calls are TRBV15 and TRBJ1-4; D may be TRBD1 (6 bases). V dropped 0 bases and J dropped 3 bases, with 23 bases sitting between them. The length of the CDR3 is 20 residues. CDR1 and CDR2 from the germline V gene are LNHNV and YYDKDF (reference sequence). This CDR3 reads CATSRDRPTPTGTSNEKLFF. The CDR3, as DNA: TGTGCCACCAGCAGAGATCGGCCCACCCCCACAGGGACGTCTAATGAAAAACTGTTTTTT.

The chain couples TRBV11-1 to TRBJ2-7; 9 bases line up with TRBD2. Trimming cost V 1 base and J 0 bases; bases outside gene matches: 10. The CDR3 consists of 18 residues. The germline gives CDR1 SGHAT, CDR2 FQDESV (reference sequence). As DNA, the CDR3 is TGTGCCAGCAGCTTAGGATCCTCCGGGACTAGCTTCTCCTACGAGCAGTACTTC. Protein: CASSLGSSGTSFSYEQYF.

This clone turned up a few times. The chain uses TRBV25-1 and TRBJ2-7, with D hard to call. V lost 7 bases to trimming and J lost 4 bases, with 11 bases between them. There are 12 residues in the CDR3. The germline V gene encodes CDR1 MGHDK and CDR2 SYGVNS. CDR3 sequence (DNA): TGTGCCAGCACTTCAAGGCGGTACGAGCAGTACTTC. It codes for CASTSRRYEQYF.

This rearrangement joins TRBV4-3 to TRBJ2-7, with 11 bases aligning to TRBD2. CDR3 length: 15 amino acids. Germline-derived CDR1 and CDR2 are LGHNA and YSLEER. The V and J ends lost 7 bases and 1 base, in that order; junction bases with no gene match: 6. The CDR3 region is CASTPGTSGSYEQYF. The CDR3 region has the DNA TGCGCCAGCACCCCTGGGACTAGCGGTTCCTACGAGCAGTACTTC.